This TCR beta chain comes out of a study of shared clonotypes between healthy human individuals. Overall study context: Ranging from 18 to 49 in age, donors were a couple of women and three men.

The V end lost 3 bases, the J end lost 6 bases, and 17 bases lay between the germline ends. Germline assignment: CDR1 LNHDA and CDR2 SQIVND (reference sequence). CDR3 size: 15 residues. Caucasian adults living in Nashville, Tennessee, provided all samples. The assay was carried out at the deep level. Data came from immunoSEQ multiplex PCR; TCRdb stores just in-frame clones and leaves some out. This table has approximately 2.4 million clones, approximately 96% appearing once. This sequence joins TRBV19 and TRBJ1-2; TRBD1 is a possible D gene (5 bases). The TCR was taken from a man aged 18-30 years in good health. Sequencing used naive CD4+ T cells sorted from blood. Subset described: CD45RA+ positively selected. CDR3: CASSMSRTRTNGYTF. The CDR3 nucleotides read TGTGCCAGTAGTATGTCGCGGACAAGGACGAATGGCTACACCTTC.